This TCR beta chain was recovered during a study of T cell clones after liver transplantation. At the level of the study: Blood was drawn pre-transplant, before withdrawal, and after full or failed withdrawal.

Overall study findings and caveats: Compared with third party-reactive sequences, donor-reactive ones declined more, independent of withdrawal success. Conclusions were preliminary, with small, heterogeneous patient groups.

Concerning this clone itself: Antigen: not known.

Repertoires were generated with immunoSEQ multiplex PCR, while TCRdb's copy carries only in-frame clones and drops some. The data show 70,000 to 80,000 clones, around nine tenths seen once. With V trimmed by 5 bases and J by 2 bases, 9 bases remained unmatched. The CDR3 runs to 18 residues. Germline V gene lookup returns CDR1 SGHVS and CDR2 FQNEAQ. The clonotype was recovered from a human donor who received a liver transplant. The sample was CD4+ T cells from blood, taken before liver transplant. The chain couples TRBV7-8 to TRBJ2-3; 14 bases line up with TRBD2. The CDR3 sequence is CASSTRLAGGSTTDTQYF. Here the CDR3 DNA reads TGTGCCAGCAGCACTCGACTAGCGGGAGGGTCAACCACAGATACGCAGTATTTT.